This T cell receptor (beta chain) derives from a study of tumor-infiltrating lymphocytes in oesophageal squamous cell carcinoma. The CDR3 runs 11 residues. Trimming removed 5 bases at V and 8 bases at J, with 8 bases between. CDR1 and CDR2 from the germline V gene are MRHNA and SNTAGT. TCRdb redid the calling of the PCR reads with MiXCR, one entry per CDR3 protein. The data show approximately 17,000 distinct CDR3 sequences, approximately 46% seen once. This chain joins TRBV6-4 and TRBJ2-3; maybe TRBD2 (6 bases). This sequence was found in a female donor with esophageal squamous cell carcinoma. Sequencing input: blood. The CDR3 reads CASSQGGTQYF. DNA of the CDR3: TGTGCCAGCAGTCAGGGAGGTACGCAGTATTTT.